The rows below give T cell receptor beta chains drawn from one sample of a study of blood T cells in healthy people across ages. TCRdb re-called the 5' RACE reads with MiXCR, one entry per CDR3 protein. The profile shows more than 1.4 million distinct CDR3 sequences, 42% of them singletons. Sequenced: blood. These receptor sequences come from a woman between 18 and 30 years old in good health. Each CDR3 is given with its conserved first and last residue.

J gene	V gene	CDR3 protein
TRBJ2-3	TRBV5-1	CASSLGGTTDTQYF
TRBJ2-1	TRBV7-9	CASSLADGRTISKYNEQFF
TRBJ2-1	TRBV5-5	CASSLARTHSYNEQFF
TRBJ2-5	TRBV6-6	CASSYDFGQYF
TRBJ2-5	TRBV12-3/TRBV12-4	CASSPGGLRQETQYF
TRBJ1-2	TRBV6-5	CASSFTAASNYGYTF
NA	TRBV6-6	CASSFSEGHEQYF
TRBJ2-7	TRBV3-1	CASSHWDNFNEQYF
TRBJ2-5	TRBV3-1	CASSRGPVAGTQETQYF
TRBJ2-3	TRBV5-4	CASSLGLAGLASTDTQYF
NA	TRBV12-3/TRBV12-4	CASSSPTGGAGGFYNEQYF
TRBJ1-5	TRBV12-3/TRBV12-4	CASSSRGLTPPNQPQHF
TRBJ2-7	TRBV6-5	CASSYSSPSYEQYF
TRBJ1-1	TRBV7-9	CASSLGDRALNTEAFF
TRBJ1-5	TRBV5-1	CASSLTGAPSNQPQHF
TRBJ2-1	TRBV19	CASSIAQREYNEQFF